Listed here are 20 T cell receptor beta chains from one sample, sequenced in a study of beta chain features in type 1 diabetes. Study results and caveats: TCRB CDR3 length was moderately but significantly reduced in all four CD4+ subsets of Type 1 diabetes patients.

Their antigens are not known. Expressed TCRB transcripts were sequenced after all isolated RNA was converted to cDNA. Some clones are missing from TCRdb's copy, which holds only in-frame ones; the method was immunoSEQ multiplex PCR. The sample consists of 400,000 or so clones, over 8.5% of them appearing once. The sample comprised central memory CD4+ T cells from blood. Source of these receptors: a man aged 25 to 40 with type 1 diabetes.

This clone was found a few times. This clone may be a read error of a much larger clone one base away. The chain is built from TRBV14 and TRBJ2-6, with a weak D call TRBD1 (6 bases). Trimming shortened V by 5 bases and J by 2 bases, and 10 bases separated the two germline ends. This CDR3 comprises 15 residues. Germline CDR1 SGHDN, CDR2 FVKESK. CDR3 DNA: TGTGCCAGCAGCGTAGGGGGAACTGGGGCCAACGTCCTGACTTTC. Encoded protein: CASSVGGTGANVLTF.

The chain carries TRBV14 and TRBJ2-3; TRBD1 or TRBD2 may be the D gene (5 bases each). Germline CDR1 SGHDN, CDR2 FVKESK. The CDR3 consists of 14 residues. Trimming cost V 4 bases and J 4 bases, with 12 bases left between them. The CDR3 region is CASSLGTAADTQYF. CDR3 bases: TGTGCCAGCAGCCTCGGGACGGCGGCAGATACGCAGTATTTT.

A few counts support this clone. V gene TRBV10-1 combines with J gene TRBJ2-4; 8 bases fit TRBD1. V was pared by 2 bases and J by 15 bases, with 9 bases of the junction left unmatched. CDR1 and CDR2 (germline): WNHNN, SYGVQD (reference sequence). The CDR3 extends over 13 amino acids. Here the CDR3 reads CASSERDRQGMYF. The CDR3 DNA sequence: TGCGCCAGCAGTGAGAGGGACAGGCAGGGGATGTACTTC.

This clone has ten or more counts. The CDR3: CASSFSSGRAAPHNEQFF. In nucleotides, the CDR3 is TGTGCCAGCAGCTTCTCTAGCGGGAGGGCCGCCCCCCACAATGAGCAGTTCTTC. The chain couples TRBV7-2 to TRBJ2-1; TRBD2 matches at 12 bases. This CDR3 contains 18 residues. With V trimmed by 3 bases and J by 5 bases, 11 bases remained unmatched. Germline CDR1 reads SGHTA; CDR2 reads FQGNSA.

The rearrangement uses TRBV23-1 and TRBJ2-2; D uncertain. TRBV23-1 is given ORF status, its function remaining uncertain. The CDR3 covers 14 residues. V was pared by 6 bases and J by 4 bases, with 12 bases between. The CDR3 region is CASSRDPSTGELFF. The DNA of the CDR3 is TGCGCCAGCAGCCGAGACCCATCCACCGGGGAGCTGTTTTTT.

This clone has just a few counts. The same CDR3 also results from other DNA sequences found in this sample. The chain links TRBV6-5 to TRBJ1-5, with 8 bases identical to TRBD1. The CDR3 consists of 12 residues. Looked up from germline, CDR1 is MNHEY and CDR2 is SVGAGI. V trimming: 6 bases; J trimming: 5 bases; junction bases outside the gene matches: 0. The CDR3 DNA reads as TGTGCCAGCAGGACAGGGGATCAGCCCCAGCATTTT. Encoded protein: CASRTGDQPQHF.

Many counts were recorded for this clone. The rearrangement joins TRBV28 to TRBJ1-5, with D perhaps matching TRBD1 (5 bases). The CDR3 totals 13 residues. The germline V gene has CDR1 MDHEN and CDR2 SYDVKM. V lost 4 bases and J 7 bases, leaving 11 bases between the germline ends. CDR3 in amino acids: CASSWDFRQPQHF. The CDR3 DNA follows: TGTGCCAGCAGTTGGGACTTTAGGCAGCCCCAGCATTTT.

This clone showed up just a few times. DNA for the CDR3: TGTGCCAGCAGCTTAGCTGGGGTACTGACTGAAGCTTTCTTT. Amino acids: CASSLAGVLTEAFF. The chain couples TRBV7-2 to TRBJ1-1; no definite D call. The length of the CDR3 is 14 residues. The germline V gene has CDR1 SGHTA and CDR2 FQGNSA. Trimming cost V 0 bases and J 5 bases, with 10 bases left between them.

The chain links TRBV7-9 to TRBJ2-2; TRBD1 agrees at 9 bases. The CDR3 is 15 amino acids. Germline CDR1 and CDR2: SEHNR and FQNEAQ (reference sequence). V shed 5 bases and J 4 bases; nucleotides not matched to a gene: 5. CDR3 sequence: CASSNRGRVTGELFF. The CDR3 DNA reads as TGTGCCAGCAGCAACAGGGGGCGCGTCACCGGGGAGCTGTTTTTT. The variable domain in full, completed from reference TRBV7-9 and TRBJ2-2, reads DTGVSQNPRHKITKRGQNVTFRCDPISEHNRLYWYRQTLGQGPEFLTYFQNEAQLEKSRLLSDRFSAERPKGSFSTLEIQRTEQGDSAMYLCASSNRGRVTGELFFGEGSRLTVL.

In this sample, this clone turned up a few times. The chain employs TRBV5-1 and TRBJ2-1, with TRBD2 as a possible D gene (5 bases). In germline, CDR1 is SGHRS, CDR2 YFSETQ. The V and J ends lost 4 bases and 5 bases respectively, with 10 bases between them. The CDR3 totals 13 residues. In DNA, the CDR3 is TGCGCCAGCAGCACGGACGGGAACAATGAGCAGTTCTTC. It codes for CASSTDGNNEQFF.

In DNA form, the CDR3 reads TGCGCCAGCAGCCCCGGCGGGGTTAGGAAGGGAGAGACCCAGTACTTC. Protein product: CASSPGGVRKGETQYF. The J gene is TRBJ2-5, the V gene TRBV5-1; D is possibly TRBD2 (6 bases). The CDR3 loop spans 16 amino acids. Germline V gene sequence: CDR1 SGHRS, CDR2 YFSETQ. V was clipped by 4 bases and J by 4 bases, with 20 bases between them.

The chain joins TRBV13 to TRBJ2-7; possibly TRBD1 or TRBD2 for D (6 bases each). The length of the CDR3 is 15 residues. Between the trimmed V and J ends, which lost 4 bases and 3 bases, there was a span of 16 bases. Per the germline V gene, CDR1 is PRHDT and CDR2 is FYEKMQ (reference sequence). CDR3 loop: CASSSHGGGSYEQYF. The CDR3, as DNA: TGTGCCAGCAGCTCCCACGGAGGGGGTAGCTACGAGCAGTACTTC.

As regards this clone: An end of the junction does not agree with germline; a read error may underlie this. The V call is TRBV7-6, the J call TRBJ2-2; 10 bases match TRBD2. Germline V gene lookup returns CDR1 SGHVS and CDR2 FNYEAQ. The CDR3 length is 15 residues. The CDR3 coding sequence is TGTGCCAGCAGCATAGCGGGAGGATCTACCGGGGAGCTGTTTTTT. This gives the protein CASSIAGGSTGELFF.

In this sample, this clone turned up a few times. The V and J genes are TRBV11-2 and TRBJ2-1; the D is unclear. The ends were cut back, 1 base at V and 5 bases at J, with 6 bases in the middle. The CDR3 totals 13 residues. In germline, CDR1 is SGHAT, CDR2 FQNNGV. In DNA, the CDR3 is TGTGCCAGCAGCTTAGGGGGTCACAATGAGCAGTTCTTC. Translated: CASSLGGHNEQFF.

Comment on this clone: Different DNA sequences within this sample yield the same CDR3. The chain carries TRBV9 and TRBJ2-1; 8 nucleotides match TRBD2. The V and J ends lost 4 bases and 0 bases, in that order; junction bases with no gene match: 3. Germline V lookup: CDR1 SGDLS, CDR2 YYNGEE. The CDR3 contains 15 residues. The CDR3 DNA follows: TGTGCCAGCAGCCCCAGCGGGAGCTCCTACAATGAGCAGTTCTTC. Its translation is CASSPSGSSYNEQFF.

This chain uses TRBV5-1 with TRBJ1-3, with 9 nucleotides matching TRBD1. Germline V gene data show CDR1 as SGHRS and CDR2 as YFSETQ. The CDR3 is 15 amino acids. V was clipped by 3 bases and J by 4 bases; unmatched bases: 5. The CDR3 sequence is CASSSGTGRGNTIYF. CDR3 nucleotides: TGCGCCAGCAGCTCCGGGACAGGGAGAGGAAACACCATATATTTT.

At least ten counts were recorded for this clone. CDR3 nucleotides: TGTGCCAGTAGTCTTGGAGTCGGACAGGGAGGCACCGGGGAGCTGTTTTTT. It encodes CASSLGVGQGGTGELFF. The J gene is TRBJ2-2, the V gene TRBV19, with 8 positions matching TRBD1. The trim removed 5 bases at V and 4 bases at J, leaving 12 bases unmatched. The CDR3 sequence is 17 residues long. Germline values: CDR1 LNHDA, CDR2 SQIVND (reference sequence).

The CDR3 region is CASRLDGAGGFNEQFF. The CDR3 DNA reads as TGTGCCAGCCGCCTCGATGGAGCGGGAGGTTTCAATGAGCAGTTCTTC. This sequence joins TRBV6-6 and TRBJ2-1; 9 bases line up with TRBD2. The V gene end was trimmed by 8 bases and the J gene end by 6 bases; junction bases not matched to a gene: 14. The CDR3 length is 16 residues. The germline CDR1 and CDR2 sequences are MNHNY and SVGAGI (reference sequence).

This clone was seen many times. This rearrangement joins TRBV14 to TRBJ2-2; 10 positions match TRBD2. The ends lost 4 bases at V and 2 bases at J; junction bases unmatched: 7. The CDR3 extends over 17 amino acids. The germline V gene encodes CDR1 SGHDN and CDR2 FVKESK. The DNA for the CDR3 is TGTGCCAGCAGCCTACGTACTAGCGGGACCAACACCGGGGAGCTGTTTTTT. Translation: CASSLRTSGTNTGELFF.

The table lists this clone with many counts. Other DNA sequences in this sample translate to the same CDR3. The V and J genes are TRBV5-4 and TRBJ1-3; D is ambiguous. V shed 0 bases and J shed 3 bases, with 7 bases lying between them. Germline V gene lookup returns CDR1 SGHNT and CDR2 YYREEE (reference sequence). The length of the CDR3 is 14 residues. The CDR3 nucleotides read TGTGCCAGCAGCTTGGCATCCGGTGGAAACACCATATATTTT. Its translation: CASSLASGGNTIYF.